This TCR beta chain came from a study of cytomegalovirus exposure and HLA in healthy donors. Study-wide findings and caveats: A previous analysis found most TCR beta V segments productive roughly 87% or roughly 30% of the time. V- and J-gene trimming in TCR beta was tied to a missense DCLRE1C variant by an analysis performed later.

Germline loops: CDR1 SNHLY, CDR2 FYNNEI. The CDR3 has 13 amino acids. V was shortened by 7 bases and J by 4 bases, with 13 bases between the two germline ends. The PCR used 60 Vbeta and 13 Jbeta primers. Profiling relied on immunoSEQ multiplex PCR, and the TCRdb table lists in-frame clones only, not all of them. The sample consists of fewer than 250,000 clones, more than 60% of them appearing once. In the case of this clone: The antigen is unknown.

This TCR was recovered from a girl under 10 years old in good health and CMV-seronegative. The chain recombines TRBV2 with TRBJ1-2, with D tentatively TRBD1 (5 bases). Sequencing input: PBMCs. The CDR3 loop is CASKRDGIYGYTF. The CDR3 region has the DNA TGTGCCAGCAAGCGGGACGGTATCTATGGCTACACCTTC.